This is a list of T cell receptor beta chains from one sample in a study of T cell repertoires in cytomegalovirus infection. A single record per CDR3 protein comes from TCRdb applying MiXCR to the reads. Of about 260,000 distinct CDR3 sequences in the sample, less than 9.5% were seen once. The material sequenced was PBMCs. These receptors were obtained from a human donor in good health (CMV status not recorded). Some clones in this sample may be carry-over from other donors' samples. Both conserved end residues are part of each CDR3. The D gene is left open where the match is weak. Size values are once, few and many counts, or a class for expanded clones, and some rows have none.

CASSLDPALSGPQHF,TGTGCCAGCTCACTCGACCCGGCTCTATCGGGGCCCCAGCATTTT,-,TRBV18,many,TRBJ1-5
CASSLDRTYGYTF,TGTGCCAGCAGCCTGGACCGAACCTATGGCTACACCTTC,-,TRBV7-2,many,TRBJ1-2
CASSWTSGGKEETQYF,TGTGCCAGCAGTTGGACTAGCGGGGGAAAGGAGGAGACCCAGTACTTC,TRBD2,TRBV11-2,few,TRBJ2-5
CASSLTPGLAYTEAFF,TGTGCCAGCAGTCTCACTCCGGGGCTCGCTTACACTGAAGCTTTCTTT,-,TRBV27,few,TRBJ1-1
CSARAPKTEQYF,TGCAGTGCTAGAGCCCCCAAAACCGAGCAGTACTTC,-,TRBV20-1,-,TRBJ2-7
CASSPQGQGYNSPLHF,TGTGCCAGCAGCCCCCAGGGGCAGGGATATAATTCACCCCTCCACTTT,-,TRBV7-2,many,TRBJ1-6
CASSDALITEAFF,TGTGCCAGCAGCGATGCTCTCATCACTGAAGCTTTCTTT,-,TRBV6-1,few,TRBJ1-1
CASSSRQGNQPQHF,TGTGCCAGCAGCTCCCGACAGGGCAATCAGCCCCAGCATTTT,-,TRBV7-2,many,TRBJ1-5
CASSSQREAQPITGELFF,TGTGCCAGCAGTTCACAGCGGGAGGCCCAACCAATCACCGGGGAGCTGTTTTTT,TRBD2,TRBV12-3/TRBV12-4,-,TRBJ2-2
CATNAGGQETQYF,TGTGCCACCAACGCAGGGGGACAAGAGACCCAGTACTTC,TRBD1,TRBV15,-,TRBJ2-5
CSVEDRVGYTF,TGCAGCGTTGAGGACAGGGTTGGCTACACCTTC,TRBD1,TRBV29-1,-,TRBJ1-2
CASSPNRATNEKLFF,TGTGCCAGCAGCCCAAACAGGGCAACTAATGAAAAACTGTTTTTT,-,TRBV7-2,many,TRBJ1-4
CASSHRDVAEKLFF,TGTGCCAGCAGCCACAGGGATGTGGCTGAAAAACTGTTTTTT,-,TRBV5-5,many,TRBJ1-4
CASSLLSAGGKYEQYF,TGTGCCAGCAGTTTACTTTCGGCAGGGGGCAAGTACGAGCAGTACTTC,TRBD1,TRBV28,-,TRBJ2-7
CASSLDTGGNTIYF,TGTGCCAGCAGCTTAGATACGGGTGGAAACACCATATATTTT,-,TRBV7-2,many,TRBJ1-3
CASSLAFETTNYEQYF,TGTGCCAGCAGCTTGGCCTTTGAGACTACCAACTACGAGCAGTACTTC,-,TRBV5-5,-,TRBJ2-7
CASSRAGSGANVLTF,TGTGCCAGCAGTCGGGCCGGCTCTGGGGCCAACGTCCTGACTTTC,-,TRBV12-3/TRBV12-4,-,TRBJ2-6
CASSSPGTSGFPGETQYF,TGTGCCAGCAGCTCCCCCGGGACTAGCGGGTTTCCGGGGGAGACCCAGTACTTC,TRBD2,TRBV7-2,many,TRBJ2-5
CASSLPEGTDTEAFF,TGTGCCAGCAGTTTACCGGAAGGAACGGACACTGAAGCTTTCTTT,-,TRBV28,hyperexpanded,TRBJ1-1
CASSWPLGAGGLNTGELFF,TGTGCCAGCAGCTGGCCCCTAGGGGCGGGAGGGTTGAACACCGGGGAGCTGTTTTTT,TRBD2,TRBV7-2,many,TRBJ2-2
CASSRQFLNTGELFF,TGTGCCAGCAGCCGACAGTTTCTGAACACCGGGGAGCTGTTTTTT,-,TRBV14,-,TRBJ2-2
CASSLGDSYSEAFF,TGCGCCAGCAGCTTGGGGGACAGCTACTCTGAAGCTTTCTTT,TRBD1,TRBV5-1,-,TRBJ1-1
CASQGIGELFF,TGTGCCAGCCAGGGGATCGGGGAGCTGTTTTTT,-,TRBV25-1,few,TRBJ2-2
CASRTRGGTDTQYF,TGTGCCAGCAGAACACGTGGGGGCACAGATACGCAGTATTTT,-,TRBV12-3/TRBV12-4,many,TRBJ2-3
CASSPGDGYEQYF,TGTGCCAGCAGCCCCGGCGACGGTTACGAGCAGTACTTC,-,TRBV7-9,many,TRBJ2-7
CSVVLPGQAALNTEAFF,TGCAGCGTGGTTCTTCCGGGACAGGCCGCGTTGAACACTGAAGCTTTCTTT,TRBD1,TRBV29-1,few,TRBJ1-1
CASSPEWASGNFQYF,TGTGCCAGCAGCCCAGAATGGGCTAGCGGGAACTTTCAGTACTTC,TRBD2,TRBV7-6,many,TRBJ2-7
CASGSSYEQYF,TGTGCCAGCGGGTCTTCCTACGAGCAGTACTTC,-,TRBV7-2,many,TRBJ2-7
CASSPIRTGELFF,TGTGCCAGCAGCCCAATACGGACCGGGGAGCTGTTTTTT,-,TRBV7-6,many,TRBJ2-2
CSVGLHRQTEAFF,TGCAGCGTTGGGTTACACAGGCAAACTGAAGCTTTCTTT,-,TRBV29-1,many,TRBJ1-1
CASQNRGSENIQYF,TGTGCCAGCCAGAACCGGGGGTCCGAAAACATTCAGTACTTC,-,TRBV12-3/TRBV12-4,many,TRBJ2-4
CASSLGTGSNEKLFF,TGTGCCAGCAGCTTAGGGACAGGTTCTAATGAAAAACTGTTTTTT,TRBD1,TRBV7-2,many,TRBJ1-4
CASSENGDRGSYEQYF,TGTGCCAGCAGTGAAAACGGGGACAGGGGTTCCTACGAGCAGTACTTC,TRBD1,TRBV6-1,many,TRBJ2-7
CASSWGVGGRKETQYF,TGTGCCAGCAGTTGGGGGGTGGGGGGAAGGAAAGAGACCCAGTACTTC,-,TRBV12-3/TRBV12-4,many,TRBJ2-5
CASRPDRGPNQPQHF,TGTGCCAGCAGGCCCGACAGGGGCCCCAATCAGCCCCAGCATTTT,TRBD1,TRBV6-6,-,TRBJ1-5
CASSRSRQQETQYF,TGTGCCAGCAGTCGTTCCCGACAGCAAGAGACCCAGTACTTC,-,TRBV7-2,many,TRBJ2-5
CASSIRSEVGELFF,TGTGCCAGTAGTATTCGATCGGAGGTCGGGGAGCTGTTTTTT,-,TRBV19,few,TRBJ2-2
CSASGDRGLETQYF,TGCAGTGCTAGCGGTGACAGGGGGTTGGAGACCCAGTACTTC,TRBD1,TRBV20-1,-,TRBJ2-5
CSAHQPGLQLNTEAFF,TGCAGTGCTCACCAACCGGGACTTCAATTGAACACTGAAGCTTTCTTT,-,TRBV20-1,many,TRBJ1-1
CASSYRASGRLTYEQYF,TGTGCCAGCAGTTACAGGGCTAGCGGGAGGCTAACCTACGAGCAGTACTTC,TRBD2,TRBV6-5,many,TRBJ2-7
CASSLVRNLYGYTF,TGTGCCAGCAGCTTAGTGAGGAACTTGTATGGCTACACCTTC,-,TRBV7-2,many,TRBJ1-2
CSATRGTGELFF,TGCAGCGCCACTCGGGGCACCGGGGAGCTGTTTTTT,-,TRBV29-1,-,TRBJ2-2
CASSPGRQASNQPQHF,TGTGCCAGCAGTCCAGGAAGGCAGGCTAGCAATCAGCCCCAGCATTTT,-,TRBV6-6,many,TRBJ1-5
CASSLALAARSGNTIYF,TGTGCCAGCAGCTTAGCCTTGGCAGCCCGCTCTGGAAACACCATATATTTT,-,TRBV7-2,many,TRBJ1-3
CASSLVSGGTNIQYF,TGTGCCAGCAGCTTAGTATCAGGGGGCACAAACATTCAGTACTTC,TRBD1,TRBV7-8,many,TRBJ2-4
CASSLVGGRRGEKLFF,TGTGCCAGCAGCTTAGTCGGGGGTAGACGTGGGGAAAAACTGTTTTTT,-,TRBV7-2,many,TRBJ1-4
CASTSWGSSNQPQHF,TGTGCCAGCACCTCATGGGGGTCAAGCAATCAGCCCCAGCATTTT,-,TRBV12-3/TRBV12-4,many,TRBJ1-5
CASSQWVGRRSTDTQYF,TGCGCCAGCAGTCAATGGGTGGGTCGCAGGTCCACAGATACGCAGTATTTT,-,TRBV23-1,-,TRBJ2-3
CASSRRDLSYGYTF,TGTGCCAGTAGTCGAAGGGACCTTTCTTATGGCTACACCTTC,-,TRBV19,many,TRBJ1-2
CASRQGGGANVLTF,TGTGCCAGTAGGCAGGGCGGGGGGGCCAACGTCCTGACTTTC,-,TRBV19,many,TRBJ2-6
CATLSRGDEQFF,TGTGCCACCCTCTCGAGGGGCGATGAGCAGTTCTTC,-,TRBV28,-,TRBJ2-1
CASSLRLGGSNYGYTF,TGTGCCAGCAGCTTAAGGTTAGGAGGGTCGAACTATGGCTACACCTTC,-,TRBV7-2,many,TRBJ1-2
CASRGWTEAFF,TGTGCCAGCAGAGGTTGGACTGAAGCTTTCTTT,-,TRBV7-2,many,TRBJ1-1
CASSIPGLRTEAFF,TGTGCCAGTAGTATCCCCGGGCTCCGGACTGAAGCTTTCTTT,-,TRBV19,-,TRBJ1-1
CASSIRQRGGEQFF,TGTGCCAGTAGTATCAGACAGCGCGGGGGTGAGCAGTTCTTC,TRBD2,TRBV19,many,TRBJ2-1